This entry lists 8 T cell receptor beta chains sequenced from one sample in a study of blood T cells in healthy people across ages. Together with a sample-barcoded 5' primer, a J-beta primer mix was included in a second PCR lasting 7 to 11 cycles. MiXCR, run by TCRdb on the 5' RACE reads, gives a single entry per CDR3 protein. The sample holds about 620,000 distinct CDR3 sequences; approximately 52% are singletons and the top ten take approximately 12%. What was sequenced was blood. The receptors stem from an elderly woman in good health.

This clonotype has only a few counts. The genes are TRBV14 and TRBJ2-7; no clear D. Germline V gene sequence: CDR1 SGHDN, CDR2 FVKESK. The V gene lost 4 bases and the J gene lost 1 base, with 11 bases spanning the gap. This CDR3 is 14 amino acids long. CDR3 in DNA: TGTGCCAGCAGCCGATCTCGGGTATCCTACGAGCAGTACTTC. The encoded protein is CASSRSRVSYEQYF.

This clonotype was detected many times. The chain recombines TRBV6-6 with TRBJ2-7; perhaps TRBD1 as D (6 bases). In germline, CDR1 is MNHNY, CDR2 SVGAGI (reference sequence). V lost 6 bases and J 0 bases, leaving 21 bases between the germline ends. This CDR3 has 17 residues. The CDR3 DNA reads as TGTGCCAGCAGCAATATACAGGGAACCCAACTCTCCTACGAGCAGTACTTC. Translated: CASSNIQGTQLSYEQYF.

On this clonotype itself: This sequence may be a read error, since a much larger clone differs from it by one base. The genes are TRBV10-3 and TRBJ2-3; D not resolved. Trimming left V 2 bases short and J 5 bases short, with 11 bases between. This CDR3 has 14 amino acids. CDR1 ENHRY and CDR2 SYGVKD come from the germline V gene. DNA of the CDR3: TGTGCCATCAGTGAGCCCGCCGAAGGAGATACGCAGTATTTT. It translates to CAISEPAEGDTQYF.

This clonotype was detected only a few times. The rearrangement links TRBV29-1 to TRBJ2-5; D not certain. Deletions cut 3 bases from V and 3 bases from J, with 11 bases between. The CDR3 contains 13 residues. Looked up from germline, CDR1 is SQVTM and CDR2 is ANQGSEA. The CDR3 DNA reads TGCAGCGTTGATCGTAACAAGAAAGAGACCCAGTACTTC. It yields the protein CSVDRNKKETQYF.

Concerning this clonotype itself: A read error may explain this, as a much larger clone is one base away. V gene TRBV12-3 or TRBV12-4 combines with J gene TRBJ2-7; possibly TRBD1 for D (5 bases). The CDR3 is 15 residues long. V was clipped by 3 bases and J by 7 bases, with 19 bases between them. CDR3 residues: CASSLGSQARSEQYF. CDR3 in DNA: TGTGCCAGCAGTTTGGGTTCACAGGCGCGGTCTGAGCAGTACTTC.

A few counts support this clonotype. The rearrangement joins TRBV18 to TRBJ2-1, with D perhaps matching TRBD1 (6 bases). Looked up from germline, CDR1 is KGHSH and CDR2 is LQKENI. V lost 3 bases, J lost 0 bases, and 12 bases lay in between. The CDR3 has 16 amino acids. Here the CDR3 DNA reads TGTGCCAGCTCACCCTCAGGGGTGCCCTCCTACAATGAGCAGTTCTTC. This translates into CASSPSGVPSYNEQFF.

Concerning this clonotype: A read error is possible here, since a much larger clone lies one base away. The rearrangement joins TRBV7-6 to TRBJ2-3; 11 nucleotides line up with TRBD2. The V gene end was trimmed by 6 bases and the J gene end by 4 bases; junction bases not matched to a gene: 9. Per the germline V gene, CDR1 is SGHVS and CDR2 is FNYEAQ. CDR3 size: 16 residues. CDR3 bases: TGTGCCAGCAGTCTAGGGGTACTAGCGGGAGCAGATACGCAGTATTTT. This gives the protein CASSLGVLAGADTQYF.

This clonotype was seen at least ten times. This chain joins TRBV29-1 and TRBJ2-7; the D gene is possibly TRBD1 (6 bases). V was shortened by 7 bases and J by 2 bases, with 12 bases between the two germline ends. The CDR3 is 12 amino acids. Germline loops: CDR1 SQVTM, CDR2 ANQGSEA. As DNA, the CDR3 is TGCAGCGGGAGGACAGATACCTACGAGCAGTACTTC. It specifies CSGRTDTYEQYF.